The 2 T cell receptor beta chains below were found in one sample sequenced in a study of neurological immune-mediated disorders. TCRdb itself ran the 5' RACE reads through MiXCR, one entry per CDR3 protein. Of 55,000 to 75,000 distinct CDR3 sequences detected, roughly 5% appear once; the ten largest clones hold approximately 5.1%. Sequencing was performed on PBMCs. The receptors come from a human donor with multiple sclerosis. The donor label of this sample is uncertain.

The table lists this clonotype with many counts. The chain employs TRBV20-1 and TRBJ2-2; D is undetermined. V shed 3 bases and J shed 3 bases, with 8 bases lying between them. Germline V CDR1 and CDR2: DFQATT, SNEGSKA (reference sequence). This CDR3 is built from 13 residues. CDR3 nucleotides: TGCAGTGCTAGGACCCTTCACACCGGGGAGCTGTTTTTT. Amino acid sequence: CSARTLHTGELFF.

Ten or more counts support this clonotype. DNA of the CDR3: TGTGCCAGCAGCTGGACTAGCGGCTCCTACGAGCAGTACTTC. Residues: CASSWTSGSYEQYF. The rearrangement uses TRBV7-2 and TRBJ2-7, with 10 bases that match TRBD2. The germline V gene encodes CDR1 SGHTA and CDR2 FQGNSA. J lost 0 bases, V lost 4 bases, and 0 bases had no gene match. CDR3 length equals 14 residues.